This T cell receptor beta chain was captured by sequencing in a study of OX40 agonist ivuxolimab in advanced cancers. Using immunoSEQ multiplex PCR, the repertoire was profiled, and TCRdb retains in-frame clones only, with some absent. This table has more than 50,000 clones, 65% to 90% appearing once. Overall study findings and caveats: Among T cells, CD8+ cells averaged more expanded clones than CD4+ cells. Within 6 weeks, CD4+ and CD8+ blood T cells expanded clonally at 0.1 to 3.0 mg/kg. Low normalized clonal expansion also occurred in some nonresponding patients.

In this sample, this clone turned up once. The antigen remains undetermined. The same CDR3 is also encoded by other DNA sequences in this sample. Unmatched junction bases numbered 10, after V lost 6 bases and J lost 11 bases. This CDR3 is built from 13 residues. Looked up from germline, CDR1 is MDHEN and CDR2 is SYDVKM. This TCR derives from an adult with an advanced solid tumor such as melanoma, head and neck, liver or kidney cancer. The sequencing here drew on CD4+ or CD8+ T cells sorted from blood, taken in a trial of the OX40 agonist ivuxolimab. This chain joins TRBV28 and TRBJ1-5; 7 bases are shared with TRBD1. CDR3 in DNA: TGTGCCAGCAGGGGACAGAGGTTAAGGACCCAGCATTTT. This codes for CASRGQRLRTQHF.